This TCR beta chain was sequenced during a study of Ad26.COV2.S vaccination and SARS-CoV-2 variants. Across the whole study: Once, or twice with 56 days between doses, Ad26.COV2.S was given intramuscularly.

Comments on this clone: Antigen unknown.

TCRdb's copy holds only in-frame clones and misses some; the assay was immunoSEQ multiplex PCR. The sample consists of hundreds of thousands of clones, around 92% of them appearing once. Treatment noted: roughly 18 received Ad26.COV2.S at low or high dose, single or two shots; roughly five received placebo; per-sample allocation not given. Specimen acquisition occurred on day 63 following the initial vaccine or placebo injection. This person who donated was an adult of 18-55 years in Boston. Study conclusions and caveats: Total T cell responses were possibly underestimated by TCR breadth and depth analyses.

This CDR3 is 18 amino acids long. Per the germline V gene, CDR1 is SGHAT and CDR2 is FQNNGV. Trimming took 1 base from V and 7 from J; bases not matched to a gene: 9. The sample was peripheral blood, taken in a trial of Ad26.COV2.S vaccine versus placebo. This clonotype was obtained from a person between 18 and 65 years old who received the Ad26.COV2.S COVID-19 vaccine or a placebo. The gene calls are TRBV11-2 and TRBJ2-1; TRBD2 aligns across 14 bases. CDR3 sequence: CASSLGGLAGGAGNEQFF. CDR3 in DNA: TGTGCCAGCAGCTTAGGAGGACTAGCGGGGGGCGCCGGGAATGAGCAGTTCTTC.